This TCR beta chain was profiled in a study of beta chain bispecific antibodies for T cell cancers. Study in general: Surviving healthy donor T cells from leukemia-line and bispecific antibody cocultures were TRBV-sequenced for family depletion. HPB-ALL carried surface TRBV5-5, while Jurkat carried TRBV12-3.

To note about this clonotype: What it binds is unknown.

The study's findings and limits: Most targeted TRBV signal came from the leukemia cell line cells, not normal T cells.

V gave up 2 bases and J gave up 5 bases, with 11 bases separating them. In germline, CDR1 is LNHDA, CDR2 SQIVND (reference sequence). There are 14 residues in the CDR3. TCRdb reanalysed the 5' RACE reads using MiXCR and keeps one entry per CDR3 protein. In the table there are 20,000 or so distinct CDR3 sequences, about 2.7% of which are singletons. Blood mononuclear cells were expanded for roughly 3 days using either OKT3 anti-CD3 antibody or CD3/CD28 beads. Culture medium contained IL-2 at approximately 100 IU/ml and IL-7 at 4 to 5.5 ng/ml. Cocultures held 5 x 10^4 normal T cells, 5 x 10^4 targets, and bispecific antibody.

Source material: healthy donor T cells cultured with leukemia cells. The chain couples TRBV19 to TRBJ2-3; no reliable D call. The source is a human donor in good health. Some clones in this sample may be carry-over from other donors' samples. CDR3 sequence: CASSIYGIGDTQYF. CDR3 DNA: TGTGCCAGTAGTATATATGGCATCGGAGATACGCAGTATTTT.